This T cell receptor beta chain was identified during a study of human T cells and chemical hapten exposure. In the study overall: Reading of the patch tests, which applied 0.01% DPC to the upper back, occurred at 6 days. Study outcomes and limitations: Patch test score rose with PT1 expanded TCRs, significant at 8, 16, 32, not 4.

Time point indicated: pre-sensitization, week 0. Stated treatment: therapeutic diphenylcyclopropenone sensitization with weekly scalp DPC. One entry per CDR3 protein results from TCRdb running MiXCR on the RACE reads. The sample carries around 180,000 distinct CDR3 sequences, around 30% recorded once. The length of the CDR3 is 15 residues. The V segment lost 4 bases and the J segment 2 bases; nucleotides outside the gene matches: 5. The germline V gene has CDR1 SGDLS and CDR2 YYNGEE. Concerning this clonotype itself: What it recognizes is unknown.

The TCR was taken from a young woman with alopecia areata. Some clones in this sample may be carry-over from other donors' samples. The chain uses TRBV9 and TRBJ1-1, with 10 bases that match TRBD1. Sample: whole blood, taken in connection with sensitization to the hapten diphenylcyclopropenone (DPC). CDR3 protein: CASSPRQGANTEAFF. The CDR3 DNA is TGTGCCAGCAGCCCAAGACAGGGGGCAAACACTGAAGCTTTCTTT. The variable domain in full, with the rest retrieved from reference TRBV9 and TRBJ1-1, is DSGVTQTPKHLITATGQRVTLRCSPRSGDLSVYWYQQSLDQGLQFLIQYYNGEERAKGNILERFSAQQFPDLHSELNLSSLELGDSALYFCASSPRQGANTEAFFGQGTRLTVV.